In its sample, the clone carrying this T cell receptor (beta chain) was seen once. The antigen remains unidentified. TCRdb's copy holds only in-frame clones and misses some; the assay was immunoSEQ multiplex PCR. The sample lists about 82,000 clones, roughly 88% occurring once. The data were obtained in a study of T cell responses to AZD1222 COVID-19 vaccine. General observations from the study: The peak T cell response came first, and repertoires were sampled only after it. Baseline antibody screening turned up just a handful of seropositive AZD1222 recipients.

Looked up from germline, CDR1 is SGHNT and CDR2 is YENEEA. The V end lost 1 base, the J end lost 4 bases, and 12 bases lay between the germline ends. The CDR3 is 15 amino acids. The receptor was derived from an adult who received the AZD1222 COVID-19 vaccine. The sequencing used peripheral blood, collected 28 days after the second AZD1222 dose. The rearrangement joins TRBV11-3 to TRBJ2-3, with D uncertain. CDR3 amino acids: CASSLAPVNADTQYF. CDR3 nucleotide sequence: TGTGCCAGCAGCTTAGCCCCGGTAAACGCAGATACGCAGTATTTT.